A selection of T cell receptor beta chains follows, all from one sample in a study of cytomegalovirus exposure and HLA in healthy donors. The assay was immunoSEQ multiplex PCR, and TCRdb's table has in-frame clones only and misses some. The sample includes under 150,000 clones, around 73% of them seen just once. Source material: PBMCs. All receptors come from a human donor in good health. The CDR3 runs from the conserved cysteine through the conserved F or W. A D gene is named only where the DNA matches it firmly. A row's size may be missing; if present it is once, few, many or a size class.

>once|TRBV19|TRBJ1-2|TRBD1
CASRTGGGDYGYTF
TGTGCCAGTAGGACAGGGGGCGGTGACTATGGCTACACCTTC
>few|TRBV28|TRBJ1-1|TRBD1
CASSFVGQGAYAFF
TGTGCCAGCAGTTTTGTTGGACAGGGGGCATACGCTTTCTTT
>-|TRBV6-6|TRBJ2-3|-
CASSQPTRTDTQYF
TGTGCCAGCAGCCAACCGACTAGAACAGATACGCAGTATTTT
>few|TRBV7-9|TRBJ2-2|TRBD1
CSSSSATGGTTGELFF
TGTTCCAGCAGCTCCGCCACAGGGGGAACCACCGGGGAGCTGTTTTTT
>-|TRBV5-4|TRBJ2-5|TRBD2
CASSPGGGPGQETQYF
TGTGCCAGCAGCCCGGGCGGGGGGCCCGGCCAAGAGACCCAGTACTTC
>few|TRBV27|TRBJ2-1|TRBD1
CASSPISGTVLFF
TGTGCCAGCAGTCCGATCTCCGGGACAGTTCTGTTCTTC
>few|TRBV4-2|TRBJ2-2|TRBD2
CASSQAGTSGTNTGELFF
TGTGCCAGCAGCCAAGCGGGGACTAGCGGGACCAACACCGGGGAGCTGTTTTTT
>-|TRBV10-3|TRBJ1-1|-
CAISAAGTRHGWNTEAFF
TGTGCCATCAGTGCGGCCGGGACAAGGCACGGGTGGAACACTGAAGCTTTCTTT
>-|TRBV4-3|TRBJ1-2|-
CASSQDKTRGVYGYTF
TGCGCCAGCAGCCAAGATAAAACCCGCGGGGTCTATGGCTACACCTTC
>-|TRBV7-8|TRBJ1-3|-
CASSLVGWGVSGNTIYF
TGTGCCAGCAGCTTAGTTGGGTGGGGAGTCTCCGGAAACACCATATATTTT
>-|TRBV19|TRBJ2-1|-
CASSMYSYNEQFF
TGTGCCAGTAGTATGTACTCCTACAATGAGCAGTTCTTC
>-|TRBV5-1|TRBJ2-5|TRBD1
CASSFGTGQETQYF
TGCGCCAGCAGCTTCGGGACAGGGCAAGAGACCCAGTACTTC
>-|TRBV4-2|TRBJ2-5|TRBD2
CASSLIALTGLADRTQETQYF
TGTGCCAGCAGCCTAATCGCCCTAACCGGGCTAGCGGACCGGACACAAGAGACCCAGTACTTC
>-|TRBV19|TRBJ1-2|-
CASSIDVRGYTF
TGTGCCAGTAGTATAGATGTCCGGGGCTACACCTTC
>few|TRBV10-2|TRBJ2-1|TRBD1
CASGQDLQVRSYNEQFF
TGCGCCAGCGGACAGGACCTTCAGGTTCGGTCCTACAATGAGCAGTTCTTC
>-|TRBV11-3|TRBJ1-5|-
CASSLRWEGLYQPQHF
TGTGCCAGCAGCTTAAGGTGGGAGGGACTTTATCAGCCCCAGCATTTT
>-|TRBV9|TRBJ2-5|-
CASSVAPSSQETQYF
TGTGCCAGCAGCGTAGCACCATCCAGCCAAGAGACCCAGTACTTC
>-|TRBV5-1|TRBJ2-1|TRBD1
CASSYPPGQGYNEQFF
TGCGCCAGCAGCTACCCCCCGGGACAGGGTTACAATGAGCAGTTCTTC
>-|TRBV7-3|TRBJ2-1|TRBD2
CASSRDSSGRAAEQFF
TGTGCCAGCAGCAGGGACTCCAGCGGGAGGGCTGCTGAGCAGTTCTTC
>-|TRBV29-1|TRBJ1-1|TRBD1
CSVVGQGRGTEAFF
TGCAGCGTGGTCGGACAGGGCCGGGGAACTGAAGCTTTCTTT
>-|TRBV2|TRBJ1-2|TRBD1
CASSEDRGYGYTF
TGTGCCAGCAGTGAAGACAGGGGCTATGGCTACACCTTC
>-|TRBV6-1|TRBJ2-1|TRBD2
CASSQPGLQFF
TGTGCCAGCAGTCAACCGGGACTACAGTTCTTC
>few|TRBV30|TRBJ2-2|-
CAWSVAPSTGELFF
TGTGCCTGGAGTGTCGCCCCGAGCACCGGGGAGCTGTTTTTT
>-|TRBV9|TRBJ1-1|-
CASSVVRARCGGGTEAFF
TGTGCCAGCAGCGTAGTGCGGGCGCGGTGTGGCGGGGGCACTGAAGCTTTCTTT
>-|TRBV27|TRBJ2-7|-
CASTVGRGAEQYF
TGTGCCAGCACGGTCGGGCGGGGTGCCGAGCAGTACTTC
>few|TRBV6-1|TRBJ2-7|TRBD1
CASRDSTGLNYEQYF
TGTGCCAGCAGAGACTCGACAGGGCTTAACTACGAGCAGTACTTC
>few|TRBV5-4|TRBJ2-3|-
CASATKKAGTDTQYF
TGTGCCAGCGCAACAAAAAAAGCGGGCACAGATACGCAGTATTTT
>-|TRBV9|TRBJ2-1|-
CASSVGWSRVDNNEQFF
TGTGCCAGCAGCGTAGGTTGGTCCCGGGTAGATAACAATGAGCAGTTCTTC
>once|TRBV28|TRBJ2-7|-
CASSASLGEQYF
TGTGCCAGCAGTGCTTCTCTAGGCGAGCAGTACTTC
>few|TRBV27|TRBJ2-7|TRBD1
CASSPRTGKVYEQYF
TGTGCCAGCAGTCCCCGGACAGGGAAGGTCTACGAGCAGTACTTC
>-|TRBV10-3|TRBJ2-1|TRBD2
CAISGASGGYNEQFF
TGTGCCATCAGTGGGGCTAGCGGGGGCTACAATGAGCAGTTCTTC
>-|TRBV28|TRBJ1-1|-
CASSLSGRPKNTEAFF
TGTGCCAGCAGTTTGTCAGGCAGGCCAAAGAACACTGAAGCTTTCTTT
>once|TRBV28|TRBJ2-3|TRBD1
CASSGGQHTDTQYF
TGTGCCAGCAGTGGGGGACAGCACACAGATACGCAGTATTTT
>few|TRBV5-1|TRBJ1-1|TRBD1
CASSLQGARNTEAFF
TGCGCCAGCAGCCTTCAGGGGGCCCGGAACACTGAAGCTTTCTTT